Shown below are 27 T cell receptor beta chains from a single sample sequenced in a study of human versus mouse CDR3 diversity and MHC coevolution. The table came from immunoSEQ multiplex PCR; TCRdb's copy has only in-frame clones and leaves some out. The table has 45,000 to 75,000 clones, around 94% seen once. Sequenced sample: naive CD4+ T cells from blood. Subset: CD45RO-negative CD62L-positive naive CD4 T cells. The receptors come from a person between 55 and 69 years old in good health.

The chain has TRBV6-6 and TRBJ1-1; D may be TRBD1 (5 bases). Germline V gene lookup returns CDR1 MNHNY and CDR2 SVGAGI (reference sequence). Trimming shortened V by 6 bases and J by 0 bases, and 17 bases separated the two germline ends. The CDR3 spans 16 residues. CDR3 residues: CASRPRREGLNTEAFF. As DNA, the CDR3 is TGTGCCAGCAGACCCCGTAGGGAGGGGTTGAACACTGAAGCTTTCTTT.

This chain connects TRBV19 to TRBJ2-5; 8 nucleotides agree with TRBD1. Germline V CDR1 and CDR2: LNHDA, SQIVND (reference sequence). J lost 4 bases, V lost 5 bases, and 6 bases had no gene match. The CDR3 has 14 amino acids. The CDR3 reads CASSASGGAETQYF. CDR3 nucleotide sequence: TGTGCCAGTAGTGCCTCAGGGGGCGCAGAGACCCAGTACTTC.

The CDR3 reads CSGEGGGEQYF. CDR3 sequence (DNA): TGCAGCGGTGAGGGGGGTGGCGAGCAGTACTTC. This chain connects TRBV29-1 to TRBJ2-5; TRBD1 or TRBD2 may be the D gene (6 bases each). The DNA end is more similar to TRBJ2-7, so the J call may be wrong. The germline CDR1 and CDR2 sequences are SQVTM and ANQGSEA. The CDR3 contains 11 residues.

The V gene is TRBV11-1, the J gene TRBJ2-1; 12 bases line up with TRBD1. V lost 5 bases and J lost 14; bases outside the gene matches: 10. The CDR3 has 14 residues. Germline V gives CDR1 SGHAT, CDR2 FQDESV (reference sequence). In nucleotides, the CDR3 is TGTGCCAGCAGCCCGGGACAGGGGGCGCGTATAAAGTTCTTC. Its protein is CASSPGQGARIKFF.

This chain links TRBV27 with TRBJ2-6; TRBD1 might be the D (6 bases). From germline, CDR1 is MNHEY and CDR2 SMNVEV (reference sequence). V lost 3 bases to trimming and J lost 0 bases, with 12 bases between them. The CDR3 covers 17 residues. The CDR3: CASSFGTPLSGANVLTF. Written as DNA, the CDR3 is TGTGCCAGCAGTTTCGGGACACCCCTCTCTGGGGCCAACGTCCTGACTTTC. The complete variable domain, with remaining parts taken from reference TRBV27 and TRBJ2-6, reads EAQVTQNPRYLITVTGKKLTVTCSQNMNHEYMSWYRQDPGLGLRQIYYSMNVEVTDKGDVPEGYKVSRKEKRNFPLILESPSPNQTSLYFCASSFGTPLSGANVLTFGAGSRLTVL.

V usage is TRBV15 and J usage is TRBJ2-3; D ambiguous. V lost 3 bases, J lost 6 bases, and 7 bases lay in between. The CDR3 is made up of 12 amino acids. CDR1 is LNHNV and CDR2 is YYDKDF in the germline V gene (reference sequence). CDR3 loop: CATSRELDTQYF. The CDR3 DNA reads TGTGCCACCAGCAGGGAGTTGGATACGCAGTATTTT.

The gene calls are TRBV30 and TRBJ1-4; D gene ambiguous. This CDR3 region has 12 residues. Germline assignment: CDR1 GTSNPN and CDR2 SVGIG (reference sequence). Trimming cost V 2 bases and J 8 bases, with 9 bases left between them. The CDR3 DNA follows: TGTGCCTGGAGTTCCAGAACCGAAAAACTGTTTTTT. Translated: CAWSSRTEKLFF.

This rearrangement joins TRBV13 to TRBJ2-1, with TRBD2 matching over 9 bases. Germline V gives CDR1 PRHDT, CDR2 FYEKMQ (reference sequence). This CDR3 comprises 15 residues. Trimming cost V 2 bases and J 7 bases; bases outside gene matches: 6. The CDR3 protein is CASSLMGLAGNEQFF. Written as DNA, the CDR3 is TGTGCCAGCAGCTTAATGGGACTAGCAGGAAATGAGCAGTTCTTC. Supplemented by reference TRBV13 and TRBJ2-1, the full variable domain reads AAGVIQSPRHLIKEKRETATLKCYPIPRHDTVYWYQQGPGQDPQFLISFYEKMQSDKGSIPDRFSAQQFSDYHSELNMSSLELGDSALYFCASSLMGLAGNEQFFGPGTRLTVL.

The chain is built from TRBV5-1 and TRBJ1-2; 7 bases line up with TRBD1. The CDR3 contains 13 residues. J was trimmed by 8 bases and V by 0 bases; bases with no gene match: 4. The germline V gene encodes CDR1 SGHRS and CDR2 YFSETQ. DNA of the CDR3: TGCGCCAGCAGCTTGGAACAGACAGGGGGCTACACCTTC. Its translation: CASSLEQTGGYTF.

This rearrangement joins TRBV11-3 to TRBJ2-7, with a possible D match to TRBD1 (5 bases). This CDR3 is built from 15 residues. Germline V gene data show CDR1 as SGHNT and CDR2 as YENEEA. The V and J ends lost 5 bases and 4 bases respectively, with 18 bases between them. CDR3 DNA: TGTGCCAGCAGCCGACAGCGCCAAGGGTCTTACGAGCAGTACTTC. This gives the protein CASSRQRQGSYEQYF.

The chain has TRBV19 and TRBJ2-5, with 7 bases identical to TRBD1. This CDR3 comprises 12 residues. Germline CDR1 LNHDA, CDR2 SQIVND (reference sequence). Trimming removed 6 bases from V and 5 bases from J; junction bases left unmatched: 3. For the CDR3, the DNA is TGTGCCAGTAGAGCACAGGGGGAGACCCAGTACTTC. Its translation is CASRAQGETQYF.

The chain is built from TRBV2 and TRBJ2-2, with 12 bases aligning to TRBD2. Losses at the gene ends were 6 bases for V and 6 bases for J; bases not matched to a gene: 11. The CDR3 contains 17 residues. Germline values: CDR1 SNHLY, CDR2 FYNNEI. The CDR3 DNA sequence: TGTGCCAGCAGAACGCTAGCGGGAGGGCGGAGCGCCGGGGAGCTGTTTTTT. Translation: CASRTLAGGRSAGELFF.

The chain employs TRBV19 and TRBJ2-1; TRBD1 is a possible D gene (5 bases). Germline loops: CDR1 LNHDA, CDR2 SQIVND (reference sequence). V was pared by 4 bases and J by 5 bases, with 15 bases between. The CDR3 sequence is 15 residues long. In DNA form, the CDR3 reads TGTGCCAGTAGTACCTCTCAGGGATTCGACAATGAGCAGTTCTTC. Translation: CASSTSQGFDNEQFF.

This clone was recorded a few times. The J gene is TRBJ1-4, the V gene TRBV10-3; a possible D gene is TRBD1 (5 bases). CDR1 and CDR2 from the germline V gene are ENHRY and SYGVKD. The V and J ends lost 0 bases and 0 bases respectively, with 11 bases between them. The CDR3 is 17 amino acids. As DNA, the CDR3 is TGTGCCATCAGTGAGTCGAGTCAGGGATCAACTAATGAAAAACTGTTTTTT. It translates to CAISESSQGSTNEKLFF.

The CDR3 spells CSARTSGTYTDTQYF. In nucleotides, the CDR3 is TGCAGCGCCCGGACTAGCGGGACCTACACAGATACGCAGTATTTT. V and J are TRBV29-1 and TRBJ2-3; 12 bases fit TRBD2. Losses at the gene ends were 7 bases for V and 2 bases for J; bases not matched to a gene: 7. The CDR3 covers 15 residues. In germline, CDR1 is SQVTM, CDR2 ANQGSEA.

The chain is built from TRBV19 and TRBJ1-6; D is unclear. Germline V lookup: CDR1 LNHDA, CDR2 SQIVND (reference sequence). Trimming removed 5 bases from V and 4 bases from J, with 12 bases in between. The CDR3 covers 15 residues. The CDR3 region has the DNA TGTGCCAGTAGTGGCGGGAGTTCGTATAATTCACCCCTCCACTTT. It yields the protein CASSGGSSYNSPLHF.

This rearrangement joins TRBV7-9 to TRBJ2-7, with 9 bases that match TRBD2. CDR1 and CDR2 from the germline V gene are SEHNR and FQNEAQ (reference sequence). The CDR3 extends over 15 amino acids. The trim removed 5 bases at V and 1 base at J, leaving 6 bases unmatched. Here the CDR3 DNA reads TGTGCCAGCAGCCTACCGACTAGCGGTTCCTACGAGCAGTACTTC. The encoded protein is CASSLPTSGSYEQYF.

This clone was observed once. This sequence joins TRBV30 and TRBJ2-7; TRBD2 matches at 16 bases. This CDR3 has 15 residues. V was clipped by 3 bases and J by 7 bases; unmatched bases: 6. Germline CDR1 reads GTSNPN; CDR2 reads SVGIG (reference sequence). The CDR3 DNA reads TGTGCCTGGAGCGGGGGACTAGCGGGAGGGCGAGAGCAGTACTTC. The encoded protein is CAWSGGLAGGREQYF.

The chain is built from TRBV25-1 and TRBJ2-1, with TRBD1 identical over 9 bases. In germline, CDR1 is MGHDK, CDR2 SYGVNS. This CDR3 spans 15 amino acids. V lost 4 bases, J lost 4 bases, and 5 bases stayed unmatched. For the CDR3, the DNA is TGTGCCAGCAGTGGGGACAGGGAATTTTACAATGAGCAGTTCTTC. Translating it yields CASSGDREFYNEQFF.

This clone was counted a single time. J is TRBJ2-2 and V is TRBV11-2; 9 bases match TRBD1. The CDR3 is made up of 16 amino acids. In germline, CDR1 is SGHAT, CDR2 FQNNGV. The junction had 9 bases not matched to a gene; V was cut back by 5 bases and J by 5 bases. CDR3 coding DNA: TGTGCCAGCAGCCGACCGGGACAGGGCTTTACCGGGGAGCTGTTTTTT. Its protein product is CASSRPGQGFTGELFF.

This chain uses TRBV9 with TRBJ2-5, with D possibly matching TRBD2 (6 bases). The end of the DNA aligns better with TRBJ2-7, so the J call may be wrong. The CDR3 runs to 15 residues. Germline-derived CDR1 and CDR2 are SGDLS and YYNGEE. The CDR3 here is CASSVTGDPSYEQYF. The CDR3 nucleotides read TGTGCCAGCAGCGTAACGGGGGACCCCTCCTACGAGCAGTACTTC.

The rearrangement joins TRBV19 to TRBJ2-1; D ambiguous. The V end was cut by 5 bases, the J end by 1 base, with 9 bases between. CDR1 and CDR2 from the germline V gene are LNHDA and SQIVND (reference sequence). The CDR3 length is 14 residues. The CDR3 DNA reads TGTGCCAGTAGTTCCGGTGTATCCTACAATGAGCAGTTCTTC. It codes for CASSSGVSYNEQFF.

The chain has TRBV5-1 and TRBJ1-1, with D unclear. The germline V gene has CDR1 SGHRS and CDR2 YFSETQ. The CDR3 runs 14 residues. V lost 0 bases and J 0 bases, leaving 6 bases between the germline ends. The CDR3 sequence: CASSLESMNTEAFF. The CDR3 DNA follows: TGCGCCAGCAGCTTGGAAAGCATGAACACTGAAGCTTTCTTT.

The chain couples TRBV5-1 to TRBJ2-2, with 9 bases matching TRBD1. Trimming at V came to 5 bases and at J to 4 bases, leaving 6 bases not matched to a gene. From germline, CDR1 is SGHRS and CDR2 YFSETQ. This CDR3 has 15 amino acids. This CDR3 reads CASSRDRESTGELFF. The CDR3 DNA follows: TGCGCCAGCAGTCGGGACAGGGAAAGCACCGGGGAGCTGTTTTTT.

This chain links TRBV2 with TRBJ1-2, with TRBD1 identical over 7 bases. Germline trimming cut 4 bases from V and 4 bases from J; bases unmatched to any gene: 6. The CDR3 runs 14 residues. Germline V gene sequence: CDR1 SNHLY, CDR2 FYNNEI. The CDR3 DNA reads TGTGCCAGCAGTGCGGAGGGGGCGGTCTATGGCTACACCTTC. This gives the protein CASSAEGAVYGYTF.

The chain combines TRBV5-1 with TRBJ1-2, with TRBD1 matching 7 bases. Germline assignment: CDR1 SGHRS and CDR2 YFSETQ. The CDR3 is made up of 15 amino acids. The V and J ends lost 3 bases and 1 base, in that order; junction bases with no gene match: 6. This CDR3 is CASSSTGTVNYGYTF. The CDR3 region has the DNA TGCGCCAGCAGCTCAACCGGGACAGTTAACTATGGCTACACCTTC.

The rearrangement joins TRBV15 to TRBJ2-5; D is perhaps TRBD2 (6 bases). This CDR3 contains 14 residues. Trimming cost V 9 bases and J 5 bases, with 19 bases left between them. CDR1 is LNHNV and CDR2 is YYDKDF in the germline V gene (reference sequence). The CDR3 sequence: CATQAWGSGETQYF. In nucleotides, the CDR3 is TGTGCCACTCAAGCATGGGGGAGCGGGGAGACCCAGTACTTC.